This TCR beta chain was captured in a study of blood T cell repertoires in COVID-19. Study-level information: PBMCs, B-cell-depleted T cells, or T cells were the source of the cDNA or gDNA that made up the material.

Germline V lookup: CDR1 LGHDT, CDR2 YNNKEL (reference sequence). The CDR3 spans 16 residues. V dropped 3 bases and J dropped 3; count of bases not matched to a gene: 10. The authors' processing: Counts of nucleated cells, estimated from reference gene primer amplification, were obtained. Method: immunoSEQ multiplex PCR; TCRdb's copy keeps in-frame clones and lacks some. Clone size and the V and J calls come from that table; the DNA yielded D and trimming. Of 150,000 to 200,000 clones in the sample, about 88% are singletons; the top ten hold roughly 2.9%. This receptor was identified in a woman younger than 45 with active or convalescent COVID-19. The chain carries TRBV3-1 (or the pseudogene TRBV3-2) and TRBJ1-2; 7 nucleotides line up with TRBD1. The sequenced sample was peripheral blood. The CDR3 spells CASSHVPDRVDYGYTF. DNA for the CDR3: TGTGCCAGCAGCCACGTGCCCGACAGGGTAGACTATGGCTACACCTTC.